The 17 T cell receptor beta chains below come from one sample, sequenced in a study of blood T cell repertoires in COVID-19. Method: immunoSEQ multiplex PCR; TCRdb's copy keeps in-frame clones and lacks some. The data contain some 150,000 clones, roughly 90% of them singletons. Sequenced material: peripheral blood. Source of these receptors: a human donor in a cohort sampled during active COVID-19.

The chain has TRBV3-1 (or the pseudogene TRBV3-2) and TRBJ2-1; the match to TRBD1 covers 9 bases. The CDR3 has 17 amino acids. J lost 7 bases, V lost 2 bases, and 12 bases had no gene match. CDR1 is LGHDT and CDR2 is YNNKEL in the germline V gene (reference sequence). CDR3 region: CASSQLAGTGMVNEQFF. The CDR3 nucleotides read TGTGCCAGCAGCCAACTAGCAGGGACAGGGATGGTGAATGAGCAGTTCTTC.

CDR3 DNA: TGCGCCAGCAGCCAAGACAGGACGGGGGGGCGGGAGACCCAGTACTTC. Translated: CASSQDRTGGRETQYF. The chain couples TRBV4-3 to TRBJ2-5; 8 bases agree with TRBD2. Germline V gene lookup returns CDR1 LGHNA and CDR2 YSLEER. The CDR3 length is 16 residues. The V gene end was trimmed by 0 bases and the J gene end by 5 bases; junction bases not matched to a gene: 8.

This clone was observed a single time. The CDR3 sequence: CASTPGTNTGELFF. CDR3 nucleotide sequence: TGTGCCAGTACCCCCGGGACTAACACCGGGGAGCTGTTTTTT. The chain couples TRBV19 to TRBJ2-2; maybe TRBD2 (6 bases). V was cut by 7 bases and J by 2 bases, with 11 bases left in between. Germline assignment: CDR1 LNHDA and CDR2 SQIVND (reference sequence). The CDR3 loop spans 14 amino acids.

The rearrangement uses TRBV15 and TRBJ1-5; TRBD1 aligns across 9 bases. Germline assignment: CDR1 LNHNV and CDR2 YYDKDF (reference sequence). V shed 6 bases and J 7 bases; nucleotides not matched to a gene: 10. This CDR3 comprises 15 residues. CDR3 residues: CATRTDRGGEQPQHF. The CDR3 DNA sequence: TGTGCCACCAGGACGGACAGGGGCGGAGAGCAGCCCCAGCATTTT.

The V call is TRBV18, the J call TRBJ2-3; D not certain. Trimming removed 5 bases from V and 2 bases from J, with 11 bases in between. This CDR3 spans 14 amino acids. The germline V gene has CDR1 KGHSH and CDR2 LQKENI. The CDR3 DNA reads TGTGCCAGCTCAGCTGCGGCCTTCACAGATACGCAGTATTTT. Its translation: CASSAAAFTDTQYF.

This clone was observed a handful of times. The chain combines TRBV30 with TRBJ2-1; no firm D call. Between the trimmed V and J ends, which lost 5 bases and 7 bases, there was a span of 12 bases. The CDR3 is made up of 12 amino acids. The germline gives CDR1 GTSNPN, CDR2 SVGIG (reference sequence). The CDR3 loop reads CAWSPFGNEQFF. In nucleotides, the CDR3 is TGTGCCTGGTCGCCCTTCGGGAATGAGCAGTTCTTC. The full variable domain, in which reference TRBV30 and TRBJ2-1 provide the parts outside the CDR3, is SQTIHQWPATLVQPVGSPLSLECTVEGTSNPNLYWYRQAAGRGLQLLFYSVGIGQISSEVPQNLSASRPQDRQFILSSKKLLLSDSGFYLCAWSPFGNEQFFGPGTRLTVL.

This clone was recorded a few times. This rearrangement joins TRBV28 to TRBJ1-2; D is ambiguous. CDR3 length: 13 amino acids. The germline CDR1 and CDR2 sequences are MDHEN and SYDVKM. The V gene lost 5 bases and the J gene lost 4 bases, with 11 bases spanning the gap. CDR3 residues: CASSLQTFYGYTF. DNA for the CDR3: TGTGCCAGCAGTCTACAGACGTTCTATGGCTACACCTTC.

This clone has more than one count but fewer than ten. This chain uses TRBV6-2 or TRBV6-3 with TRBJ1-6, with unresolved D. The germline V gene encodes CDR1 MNHEY and CDR2 SVGEGT. V lost 2 bases and J lost 0, with 17 bases in between. The CDR3 has 19 amino acids. The CDR3 protein is CASSYPRASRGSYNSPLHF. The CDR3 bases are TGTGCCAGCAGTTACCCGAGGGCAAGTCGGGGCTCCTATAATTCACCCCTCCACTTT.

The CDR3 loop is CASSRDRGLADTEAFF. The CDR3 DNA reads as TGCGCCAGCAGCCGGGACAGGGGGCTAGCGGACACTGAAGCTTTCTTT. The genes are TRBV5-1 and TRBJ1-1; TRBD1 matches 12 bases. The CDR3 sequence is 16 residues long. Germline V gene sequence: CDR1 SGHRS, CDR2 YFSETQ. Germline trimming cut 4 bases from V and 3 bases from J; bases unmatched to any gene: 7.

The chain joins TRBV6-1 to TRBJ2-5, with 10 bases matching TRBD1. After removal of 1 base from V and 2 bases from J, the junction contained 4 bases not matched to a gene. Looked up from germline, CDR1 is MNHNS and CDR2 is SASEGT. CDR3 size: 16 residues. CDR3 DNA sequence: TGTGCCAGCAGTGAAGGGACAGGGGGTGGTCAAGAGACCCAGTACTTC. Translated, it gives CASSEGTGGGQETQYF.

The chain has TRBV19 and TRBJ1-2; TRBD1 matches 9 bases. Germline-derived CDR1 and CDR2 are LNHDA and SQIVND (reference sequence). The CDR3 runs 15 residues. The trim removed 7 bases at V and 4 bases at J, leaving 10 bases unmatched. The CDR3 spells CASTRQDRGLYGYTF. The CDR3 nucleotides are TGTGCCAGTACCCGACAGGACAGGGGCCTCTATGGCTACACCTTC.

V gene TRBV7-6 combines with J gene TRBJ2-1; D is undetermined. This CDR3 contains 13 residues. Germline CDR1 SGHVS, CDR2 FNYEAQ. V lost 4 bases and J 0 bases, leaving 4 bases between the germline ends. CDR3 nucleotides: TGTGCCAGCAGCTCTCCCTCCTACAATGAGCAGTTCTTC. Its translation is CASSSPSYNEQFF.

This chain connects TRBV5-1 to TRBJ2-3; TRBD1 matches 7 bases. Germline V CDR1 and CDR2: SGHRS, YFSETQ. The CDR3 is 12 residues long. Unmatched junction bases numbered 0, after V lost 2 bases and J lost 6 bases. The CDR3 DNA sequence: TGCGCCAGCAGCTTACAGGGGGATACGCAGTATTTT. It is translated as CASSLQGDTQYF.

The V call is TRBV10-1, the J call TRBJ1-2; D not resolved. From germline, CDR1 is WNHNN and CDR2 SYGVQD (reference sequence). Trimming left V 3 bases short and J 4 bases short, with 9 bases between. CDR3 length: 13 residues. DNA for the CDR3: TGCGCCAGCAGTGATTCCCCGGTCTATGGCTACACCTTC. Encoded protein: CASSDSPVYGYTF.

The rearrangement links TRBV13 to TRBJ2-3; no firm D call. Germline V gene sequence: CDR1 PRHDT, CDR2 FYEKMQ (reference sequence). This CDR3 region has 14 residues. V lost 2 bases and J 1 base, leaving 7 bases between the germline ends. CDR3 residues: CASSLSPGTDTQYF. CDR3 sequence (DNA): TGTGCCAGCAGCTTATCTCCAGGCACAGATACGCAGTATTTT.

The chain couples TRBV5-1 to TRBJ2-7; weak D call: TRBD1 (5 bases). The V end was cut by 0 bases, the J end by 0 bases, with 13 bases between. The CDR3 is made up of 16 amino acids. Germline CDR1 is SGHRS and CDR2 is YFSETQ. The CDR3 DNA follows: TGCGCCAGCAGCTTGGGACAGTTAATCAGCTCCTACGAGCAGTACTTC. Amino acid sequence: CASSLGQLISSYEQYF.

CDR3 loop: CASSSRDRQHGGYTF. The CDR3 region has the DNA TGTGCCAGTAGTTCCCGGGACAGGCAACACGGGGGCTACACCTTC. The V call is TRBV19, the J call TRBJ1-2, with 8 bases fitting TRBD1. This CDR3 contains 15 residues. CDR1 and CDR2 (germline): LNHDA, SQIVND (reference sequence). The V and J ends lost 5 bases and 8 bases, in that order; junction bases with no gene match: 13. Together with reference TRBV19 and TRBJ1-2, the CDR3 gives the full variable domain: DGGITQSPKYLFRKEGQNVTLSCEQNLNHDAMYWYRQDPGQGLRLIYYSQIVNDFQKGDIAEGYSVSREKKESFPLTVTSAQKNPTAFYLCASSSRDRQHGGYTFGSGTRLTVV.